The next 9 T cell receptor beta chains were all read from a single sample in a study of T cell changes during pregnancy in multiple sclerosis. The repertoire was sequenced with immunoSEQ multiplex PCR; TCRdb's copy has only in-frame clones and lacks some. The data hold under 55,000 clones, with approximately 92% observed a single time. Source: CD4+ T cells from peripheral blood mononuclear cells, taken before pregnancy. These TCRs come from a female donor with multiple sclerosis, enrolled in a pregnancy study.

This chain uses TRBV6-1 with TRBJ2-2, with 7 bases that match TRBD2. Germline V gene data show CDR1 as MNHNS and CDR2 as SASEGT. The CDR3 runs 15 residues. J lost 6 bases, V lost 7 bases, and 11 bases had no gene match. CDR3 protein: CASIREAGLSGELFF. The DNA for the CDR3 is TGTGCCAGCATTCGGGAGGCTGGCCTATCCGGGGAGCTGTTTTTT.

CDR3 in amino acids: CAINGGPNSGNTIYF. CDR3 in DNA: TGTGCCATCAATGGCGGTCCGAACTCTGGAAACACCATATATTTT. V usage is TRBV10-3 and J usage is TRBJ1-3; no clear D. The CDR3 consists of 15 residues. Germline V gene lookup returns CDR1 ENHRY and CDR2 SYGVKD. The V end lost 7 bases, the J end lost 0 bases, and 13 bases lay between the germline ends.

The gene calls are TRBV19 and TRBJ1-3; D uncertain. Trimming shortened V by 3 bases and J by 1 base, and 13 bases separated the two germline ends. This CDR3 contains 16 residues. Germline CDR1 LNHDA, CDR2 SQIVND (reference sequence). The chain's CDR3 is CASSMTSARSGNTIYF. The CDR3 coding sequence is TGTGCCAGTAGTATGACGTCGGCGCGGTCTGGAAACACCATATATTTT.

J is TRBJ2-1 and V is TRBV7-6; 9 bases map to TRBD1. The CDR3 spans 19 residues. The germline V gene encodes CDR1 SGHVS and CDR2 FNYEAQ. V shed 5 bases, J shed 4 bases, and the junction held 18 bases outside the gene matches. CDR3 residues: CASSPTHGQGWSGYNEQFF. The CDR3 nucleotides read TGTGCCAGCAGCCCTACCCACGGACAGGGGTGGTCTGGGTACAATGAGCAGTTCTTC.

This chain joins TRBV19 and TRBJ1-5; D remains ambiguous. Trimming shortened V by 7 bases and J by 2 bases, and 12 bases separated the two germline ends. The CDR3 is 14 amino acids. Germline V gene sequence: CDR1 LNHDA, CDR2 SQIVND (reference sequence). Here the CDR3 reads CASIAVQGNQPQHF. The CDR3, as DNA: TGTGCCAGTATAGCGGTTCAGGGCAATCAGCCCCAGCATTTT.

V is TRBV4-1 and J is TRBJ2-5; TRBD1 might be the D (5 bases). Germline lookup yields CDR1 MGHRA and CDR2 YSYEKL. Between the trimmed V and J ends, which lost 0 bases and 4 bases, there was a span of 15 bases. The CDR3 has 16 residues. CDR3 protein: CASSQDDQGRRETQYF. The CDR3 DNA sequence: TGCGCCAGCAGCCAAGATGACCAGGGTAGGCGAGAGACCCAGTACTTC.

The chain recombines TRBV9 with TRBJ1-1, with 8 bases aligning to TRBD1. Germline CDR1 and CDR2: SGDLS and YYNGEE. The CDR3 covers 15 residues. V was clipped by 4 bases and J by 1 base; unmatched bases: 6. The CDR3 loop reads CASSPRTGKNTEAFF. CDR3 DNA: TGTGCCAGCAGCCCAAGGACAGGGAAGAACACTGAAGCTTTCTTT.

The rearrangement links TRBV2 to TRBJ2-1, with 10 bases aligning to TRBD2. CDR3 length: 13 amino acids. Germline V gene data show CDR1 as SNHLY and CDR2 as FYNNEI. V lost 7 bases, J lost 6 bases, and 3 bases stayed unmatched. CDR3 sequence: CASNLAGVNEQFF. The CDR3 DNA reads TGTGCCAGCAACCTAGCGGGAGTCAATGAGCAGTTCTTC.

This clone was detected only once. The rearrangement uses TRBV7-6 and TRBJ2-7, with 8 bases fitting TRBD1. Unmatched junction bases numbered 5, after V lost 1 base and J lost 3 bases. This CDR3 is built from 15 residues. CDR1 and CDR2 (germline): SGHVS, FNYEAQ. CDR3 residues: CASSLDITGGYEQYF. In DNA, the CDR3 is TGTGCCAGCAGCTTAGATATAACAGGGGGCTACGAGCAGTACTTC.